This T cell receptor beta chain was identified during a study of beta chain features in type 1 diabetes. Study-wide results and caveats: TCRB rearrangement may or may not be influenced by HLA type; here this remained unresolved. More deletions and fewer insertions at VDJ junctions were found in patients with type 1 diabetes.

As concerns this clone: Its cognate antigen is unknown.

As every portion of the isolated RNA was reverse transcribed, the sequencing read expressed TCRB transcripts. Assay used: immunoSEQ multiplex PCR; TCRdb lists only in-frame clones, some missing. This table holds under 250,000 clones, 13% to 15% found once. The sequencing sample was made of naive CD4+ T cells from blood. The receptor was derived from a woman aged 40-49 years in good health.

The chain's CDR3 is CASSLMGGQTRLQYF. The DNA of the CDR3 is TGTGCCAGCAGCTTAATGGGGGGTCAGACCCGGCTTCAGTACTTC. The chain links TRBV7-2 to TRBJ2-4, with D perhaps TRBD2 (6 bases). The CDR3 loop spans 15 amino acids. Germline CDR1 is SGHTA and CDR2 is FQGNSA. Trimming stripped 2 bases from V and 11 bases from J, with 19 bases between.